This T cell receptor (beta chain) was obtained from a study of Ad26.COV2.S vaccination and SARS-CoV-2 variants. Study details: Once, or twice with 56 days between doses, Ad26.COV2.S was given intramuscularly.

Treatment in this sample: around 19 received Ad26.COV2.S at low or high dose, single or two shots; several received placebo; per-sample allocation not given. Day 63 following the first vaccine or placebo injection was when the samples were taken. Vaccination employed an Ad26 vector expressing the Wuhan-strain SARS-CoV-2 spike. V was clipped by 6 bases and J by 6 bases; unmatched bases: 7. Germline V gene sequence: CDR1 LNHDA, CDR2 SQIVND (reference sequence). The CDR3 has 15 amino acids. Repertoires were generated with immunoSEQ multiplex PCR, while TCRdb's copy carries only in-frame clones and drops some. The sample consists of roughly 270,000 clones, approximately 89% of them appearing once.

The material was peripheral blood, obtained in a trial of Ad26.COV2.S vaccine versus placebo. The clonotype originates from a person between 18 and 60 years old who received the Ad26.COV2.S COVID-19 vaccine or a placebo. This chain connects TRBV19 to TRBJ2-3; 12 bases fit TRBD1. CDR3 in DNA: TGTGCCAGTAGCGCTGTGGGACAGGGGGCGGATACGCAGTATTTT. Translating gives CASSAVGQGADTQYF.